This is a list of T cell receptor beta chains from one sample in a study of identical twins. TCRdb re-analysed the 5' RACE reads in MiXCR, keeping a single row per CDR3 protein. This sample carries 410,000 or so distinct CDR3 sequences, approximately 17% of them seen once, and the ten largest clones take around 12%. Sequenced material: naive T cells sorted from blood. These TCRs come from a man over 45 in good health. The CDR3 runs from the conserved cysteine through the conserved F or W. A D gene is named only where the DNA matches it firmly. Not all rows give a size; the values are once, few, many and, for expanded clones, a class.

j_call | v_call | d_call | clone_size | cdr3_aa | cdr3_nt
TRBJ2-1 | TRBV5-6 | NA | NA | CASSTAQGPISYNEQFF | TGTGCCAGCAGCACCGCCCAGGGGCCGATCTCCTACAATGAGCAGTTCTTC
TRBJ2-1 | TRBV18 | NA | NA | CASSPGGNEFF | TGTGCCAGCTCACCAGGGGGTAATGAGTTCTTC
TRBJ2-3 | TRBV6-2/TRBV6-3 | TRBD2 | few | CASRAGGGDTQYF | TGTGCCAGCAGGGCGGGAGGTGGGGATACGCAGTATTTT
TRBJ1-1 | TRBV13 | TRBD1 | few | CASSLGQSMNTEAFF | TGTGCCAGCAGCTTGGGACAGAGTATGAACACTGAAGCTTTCTTT
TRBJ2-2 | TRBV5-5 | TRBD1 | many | CASSWDSSTGELFF | TGTGCCAGCAGCTGGGACAGCTCTACCGGGGAGCTGTTTTTT
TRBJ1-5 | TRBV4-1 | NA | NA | CASSPARNGYSNQPQHF | TGCGCCAGCAGCCCCGCGAGGAATGGGTATAGCAATCAGCCCCAGCATTTT
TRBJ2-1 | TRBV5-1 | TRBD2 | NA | CASSPLAGADNEQFF | TGCGCCAGCAGCCCTCTAGCGGGGGCCGACAATGAGCAGTTCTTC
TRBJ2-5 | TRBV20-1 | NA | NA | CSAKVGMGTQYF | TGCAGTGCAAAAGTAGGGATGGGGACCCAGTACTTC
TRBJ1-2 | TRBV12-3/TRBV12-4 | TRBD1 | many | CASSTSATGNYGYTF | TGTGCCAGCAGTACTAGTGCGACAGGGAACTATGGCTACACCTTC
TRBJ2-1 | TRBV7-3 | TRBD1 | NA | CASSTQTGRNEQFF | TGTGCCAGCAGCACCCAGACAGGGCGCAATGAGCAGTTCTTC
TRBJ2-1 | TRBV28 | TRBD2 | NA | CASSPGTSGRFHEQFF | TGTGCCAGCAGTCCAGGGACTAGCGGGAGGTTCCATGAGCAGTTCTTC
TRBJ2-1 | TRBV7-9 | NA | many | CASSEDSSYNEQFF | TGTGCCAGCAGCGAGGATAGCTCCTACAATGAGCAGTTCTTC
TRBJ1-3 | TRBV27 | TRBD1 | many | CASSPDRASGNTIYF | TGTGCCAGCAGCCCAGACAGGGCCTCTGGAAACACCATATATTTT
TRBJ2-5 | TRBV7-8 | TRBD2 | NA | CASSSGVASGRLIETQYF | TGTGCCAGCAGCTCAGGGGTGGCTAGCGGGAGATTAATAGAGACCCAGTACTTC
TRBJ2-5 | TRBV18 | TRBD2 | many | CASSPPNSGSGETQYF | TGTGCCAGCTCACCACCCAATAGCGGGAGTGGAGAGACCCAGTACTTC
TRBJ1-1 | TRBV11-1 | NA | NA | CASSLVPLSGHENTEAFF | TGTGCCAGCAGCTTAGTACCTTTAAGCGGACACGAGAACACTGAAGCTTTCTTT
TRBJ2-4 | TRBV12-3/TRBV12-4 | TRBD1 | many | CASSPEGTGAARAKNIQYF | TGTGCCAGCAGTCCCGAAGGGACAGGGGCCGCGAGAGCCAAAAACATTCAGTACTTC
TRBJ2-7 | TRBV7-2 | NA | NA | CASNWGGDFTPYEQYF | TGTGCCAGCAACTGGGGCGGGGACTTCACGCCCTACGAGCAGTACTTC
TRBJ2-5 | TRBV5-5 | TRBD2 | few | CASRPGLAGSETQYF | TGTGCCAGCAGACCGGGACTAGCGGGATCGGAGACCCAGTACTTC
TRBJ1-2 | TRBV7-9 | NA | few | CASRPTGGGDYGYTF | TGTGCCAGCAGGCCAACTGGGGGGGGCGACTATGGCTACACCTTC